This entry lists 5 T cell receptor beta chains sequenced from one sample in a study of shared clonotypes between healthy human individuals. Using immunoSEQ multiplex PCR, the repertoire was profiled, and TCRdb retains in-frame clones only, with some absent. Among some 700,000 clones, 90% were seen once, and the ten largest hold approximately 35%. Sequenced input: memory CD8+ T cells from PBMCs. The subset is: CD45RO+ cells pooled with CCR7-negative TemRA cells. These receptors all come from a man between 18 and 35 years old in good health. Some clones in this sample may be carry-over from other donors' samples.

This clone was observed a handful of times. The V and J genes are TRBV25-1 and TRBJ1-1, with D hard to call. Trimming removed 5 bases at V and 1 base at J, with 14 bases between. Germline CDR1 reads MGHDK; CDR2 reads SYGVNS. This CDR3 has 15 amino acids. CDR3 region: CASSLSLGWNTEAFF. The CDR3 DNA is TGTGCCAGCAGTCTCTCTCTGGGGTGGAACACTGAAGCTTTCTTT.

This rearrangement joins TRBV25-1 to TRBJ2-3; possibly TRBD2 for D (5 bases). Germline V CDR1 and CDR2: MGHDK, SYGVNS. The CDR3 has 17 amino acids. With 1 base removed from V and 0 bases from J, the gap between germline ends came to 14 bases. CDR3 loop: CASSESGTLTSTDTQYF. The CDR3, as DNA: TGTGCCAGCAGTGAATCGGGAACACTCACTAGCACAGATACGCAGTATTTT.

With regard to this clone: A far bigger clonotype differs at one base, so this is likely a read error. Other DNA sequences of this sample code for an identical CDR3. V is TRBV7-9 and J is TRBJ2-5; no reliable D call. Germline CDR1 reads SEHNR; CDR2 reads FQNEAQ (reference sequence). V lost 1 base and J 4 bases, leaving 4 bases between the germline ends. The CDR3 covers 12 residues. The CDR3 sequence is CASSLVRETQYF. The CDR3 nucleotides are TGTGCCAGCAGCTTAGTTCGAGAGACCCAGTACTTC. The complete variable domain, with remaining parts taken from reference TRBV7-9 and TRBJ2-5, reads DTGVSQNPRHKITKRGQNVTFRCDPISEHNRLYWYRQTLGQGPEFLTYFQNEAQLEKSRLLSDRFSAERPKGSFSTLEIQRTEQGDSAMYLCASSLVRETQYFGPGTRLLVL.

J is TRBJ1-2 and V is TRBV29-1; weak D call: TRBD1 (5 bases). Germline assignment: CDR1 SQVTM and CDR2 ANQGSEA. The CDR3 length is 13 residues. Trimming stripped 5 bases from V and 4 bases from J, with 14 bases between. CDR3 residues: CSVFPGIGYGYTF. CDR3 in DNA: TGCAGCGTTTTTCCAGGGATCGGCTATGGCTACACCTTC.

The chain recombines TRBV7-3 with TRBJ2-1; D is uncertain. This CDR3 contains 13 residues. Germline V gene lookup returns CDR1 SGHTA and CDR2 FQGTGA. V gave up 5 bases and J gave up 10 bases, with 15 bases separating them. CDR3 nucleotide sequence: TGTGCCAGCAGCCGAGGCCCTAGAAACGAGCAGTTCTTC. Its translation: CASSRGPRNEQFF.